These T cell receptor beta chains were read from a single sample in a study of T-cell reconstitution after alpha-beta-depleted transplantation in children. TCRdb used MiXCR to reprocess the PCR reads, holding one entry per CDR3 protein. Here the sample spans about 260,000 distinct CDR3 sequences, around 7.8% being singletons. Sample: PBMCs, mostly from graft donor cells, taken 180 days after TCRalphabeta/CD19-depleted stem cell transplant. These receptors came from a male patient under 18 who had a stem cell transplant for acute lymphoblastic leukemia, so the T cells may come from the graft donor. CDR3s include the opening cysteine and the closing phenylalanine or tryptophan. The D gene is left open where the match is weak. Clone size, where shown, is once, few, many, or a class for clones that have expanded.

many,TRBJ2-7,TRBD1,TRBV5-1,CASSLERDSTTYEQYF,TGCGCCAGCAGCTTGGAAAGGGACAGTACAACCTACGAGCAGTACTTC
many,TRBJ2-7,.,TRBV5-1,CASSLPGLTYEQYF,TGTGCCAGCAGCCTACCGGGACTTACCTACGAGCAGTACTTC
many,TRBJ2-4,TRBD2,TRBV11-2,CASSTSGLAKNIQYF,TGTGCCAGCAGCACTAGCGGGCTAGCCAAAAACATTCAGTACTTC
many,TRBJ1-1,.,TRBV20-1,CSASSGSTEAFF,TGCAGTGCTAGTAGCGGATCGACTGAAGCTTTCTTT
many,TRBJ2-7,.,TRBV29-1,CSVEGLSSYEQYF,TGCAGCGTTGAGGGCCTGAGCTCCTACGAGCAGTACTTC
many,TRBJ2-7,.,TRBV2,CATLRDGLYEQYF,TGTGCCACTCTCCGGGACGGTCTATACGAGCAGTACTTC
many,TRBJ2-5,.,TRBV5-4,CASSLVGRSIQETQYF,TGTGCCAGCAGCTTGGTAGGAAGGAGTATACAAGAGACCCAGTACTTC
.,TRBJ2-7,TRBD1,TRBV3-1,CASSPHRGQFLREQYF,TGTGCCAGCAGCCCCCACCGGGGACAGTTCCTTCGGGAGCAGTACTTC
many,TRBJ2-3,.,TRBV12-3/TRBV12-4,CASTRGPTDTQYF,TGTGCCAGCACCCGGGGACCGACCGATACGCAGTATTTT
few,TRBJ1-1,TRBD1,TRBV7-8,CASSQQGENTEAFF,TGTGCCAGCAGCCAACAGGGGGAGAACACTGAAGCTTTCTTT
many,TRBJ2-1,.,TRBV3-1,CASSQDGIGRNDEQFF,TGTGCCAGCAGCCAAGATGGAATCGGGAGAAATGATGAGCAGTTCTTC
many,TRBJ2-3,.,TRBV19,CASSIGPGYRDTQYF,TGTGCCAGTAGTATAGGGCCGGGGTATCGCGATACGCAGTATTTT
few,TRBJ2-3,TRBD2,TRBV18,CASSPGLERGLTDTQYF,TGTGCCAGCTCACCAGGGTTGGAGCGGGGCCTCACAGATACGCAGTATTTT
many,TRBJ1-2,TRBD1,TRBV12-3/TRBV12-4,CASSLDRGQSYGYTF,TGTGCCAGCAGTTTGGACAGGGGGCAAAGCTATGGCTACACCTTC
many,TRBJ2-3,TRBD1,TRBV5-4,CASSVPYGQEEDTQYF,TGTGCCAGCAGCGTCCCCTACGGACAGGAGGAAGATACGCAGTATTTT
many,TRBJ2-2,.,TRBV28,CASSLLALAASNTGELFF,TGTGCCAGCAGTTTATTGGCACTAGCTGCCTCGAACACCGGGGAGCTGTTTTTT
many,TRBJ1-1,.,TRBV2,CASSEGRGYTEAFF,TGTGCCAGCAGTGAAGGGAGGGGGTATACTGAAGCTTTCTTT
many,TRBJ2-3,TRBD2,TRBV11-2,CASSLASGASTDTQYF,TGTGCCAGCAGCCTCGCTAGCGGAGCTAGCACAGATACGCAGTATTTT
.,TRBJ1-4,.,TRBV19,CASRQFNEKLFF,TGTGCCAGTAGGCAGTTTAATGAAAAACTGTTTTTT
many,TRBJ2-5,.,TRBV12-3/TRBV12-4,CASSLRPGQETQYF,TGTGCCAGCAGTTTAAGGCCAGGGCAAGAGACCCAGTACTTC
many,TRBJ1-1,.,TRBV7-9,CASSLGAGATEAFF,TGTGCCAGCAGCTTAGGGGCAGGGGCGACTGAAGCTTTCTTT
many,TRBJ2-3,.,TRBV5-1,CASSLPVLESRGYTDTQYF,TGCGCCAGCAGCTTGCCCGTCCTGGAAAGCCGGGGATACACAGATACGCAGTATTTT
many,TRBJ1-2,.,TRBV20-1,CSAHIDPHQGQGYGYTF,TGCAGTGCTCACATCGACCCTCATCAGGGTCAAGGATATGGCTACACCTTC
many,TRBJ2-7,TRBD2,TRBV20-1,CSARGLAGALSYEQYF,TGCAGTGCTAGAGGACTAGCGGGAGCCCTCTCCTACGAGCAGTACTTC
many,TRBJ2-7,.,TRBV29-1,CSVALQGYEQYF,TGCAGCGTTGCACTACAGGGCTACGAGCAGTACTTC
many,TRBJ2-1,.,TRBV5-1,CASSWGMGGRQENEQFF,TGCGCCAGCAGCTGGGGGATGGGGGGCAGGCAGGAGAATGAGCAGTTCTTC
many,TRBJ2-5,.,TRBV5-1,CASSPGVETQYF,TGCGCCAGCAGCCCAGGGGTTGAGACCCAGTACTTC
.,TRBJ1-1,TRBD1,TRBV5-4,CASRKQGYTEAFF,TGTGCCAGCAGAAAACAGGGGTACACTGAAGCTTTCTTT
many,TRBJ2-2,.,TRBV27,CASSHLGGGELFF,TGTGCCAGCAGTCACCTAGGCGGCGGGGAGCTGTTTTTT
many,TRBJ2-1,TRBD2,TRBV15,CATSRALSGTDEQFF,TGTGCCACCAGCAGAGCCCTTAGCGGGACCGATGAGCAGTTCTTC
.,TRBJ2-7,.,TRBV5-1,CASSLKGVSYEQYF,TGCGCCAGCAGCTTGAAAGGGGTTAGCTACGAGCAGTACTTC
few,TRBJ2-3,TRBD2,TRBV6-1,CASSRNSGRVKDTQYF,TGTGCCAGCAGTCGAAATAGCGGGAGGGTTAAAGATACGCAGTATTTT
many,TRBJ2-3,.,TRBV3-1,CASSQDWIGKIPDTQYF,TGTGCCAGCAGCCAAGATTGGATTGGGAAGATCCCTGATACGCAGTATTTT
many,TRBJ1-3,.,TRBV7-2,CASSLVPLTSGNTIYF,TGTGCCAGCAGCTTAGTTCCGCTAACATCTGGAAACACCATATATTTT
many,TRBJ2-7,.,TRBV4-1,CASSQTPGADYEQYF,TGCGCCAGCAGCCAGACCCCGGGGGCGGACTACGAGCAGTACTTC
many,TRBJ1-2,.,TRBV6-1,CASSGRRGASYTF,TGTGCCAGCAGTGGAAGGAGGGGCGCTTCCTACACCTTC
many,TRBJ1-1,TRBD1,TRBV11-1,CASSPGQAKAFF,TGTGCCAGCAGCCCAGGACAGGCCAAAGCTTTCTTT
many,TRBJ2-3,.,TRBV6-5,CASSLFRADTQYF,TGTGCCAGCAGTTTATTCAGGGCAGATACGCAGTATTTT
many,TRBJ2-1,.,TRBV12-3/TRBV12-4,CASWPADSYNEQFF,TGTGCCAGCTGGCCGGCGGACTCCTACAATGAGCAGTTCTTC
many,TRBJ2-1,TRBD1,TRBV4-2,CASSQDASGGKGEQFF,TGTGCCAGCAGCCAAGATGCGTCAGGGGGCAAGGGTGAGCAGTTCTTC